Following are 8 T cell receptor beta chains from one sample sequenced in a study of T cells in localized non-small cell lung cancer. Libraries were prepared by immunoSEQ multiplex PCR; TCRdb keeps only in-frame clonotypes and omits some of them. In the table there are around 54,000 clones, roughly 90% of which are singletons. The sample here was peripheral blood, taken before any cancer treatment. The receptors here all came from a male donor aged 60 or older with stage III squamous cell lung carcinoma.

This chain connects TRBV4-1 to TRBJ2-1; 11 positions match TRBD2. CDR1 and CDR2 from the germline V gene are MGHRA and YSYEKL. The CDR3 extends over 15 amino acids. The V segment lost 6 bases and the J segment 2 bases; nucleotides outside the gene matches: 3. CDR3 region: CASSQTSGTYNEQFF. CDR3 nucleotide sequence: TGCGCCAGCAGTCAGACTAGCGGGACCTACAATGAGCAGTTCTTC.

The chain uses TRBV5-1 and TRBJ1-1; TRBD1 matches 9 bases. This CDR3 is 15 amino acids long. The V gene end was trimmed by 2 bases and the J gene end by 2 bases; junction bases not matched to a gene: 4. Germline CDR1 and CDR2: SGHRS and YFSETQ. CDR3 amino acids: CASSFGTGFNTEAFF. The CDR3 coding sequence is TGCGCCAGCAGCTTCGGGACAGGGTTCAACACTGAAGCTTTCTTT.

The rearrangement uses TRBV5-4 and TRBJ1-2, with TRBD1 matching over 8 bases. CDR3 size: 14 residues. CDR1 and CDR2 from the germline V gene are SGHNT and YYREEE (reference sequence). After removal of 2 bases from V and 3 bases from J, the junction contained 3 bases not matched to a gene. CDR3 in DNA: TGTGCCAGCAGCTTACAGGGGGTTGACTATGGCTACACCTTC. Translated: CASSLQGVDYGYTF.

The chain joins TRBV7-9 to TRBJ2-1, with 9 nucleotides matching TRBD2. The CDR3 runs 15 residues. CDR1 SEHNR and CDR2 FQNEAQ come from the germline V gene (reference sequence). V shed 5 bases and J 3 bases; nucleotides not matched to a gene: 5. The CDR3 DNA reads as TGTGCCAGCAGCGCCAGCGGGAGGAACTACAATGAGCAGTTCTTC. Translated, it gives CASSASGRNYNEQFF.

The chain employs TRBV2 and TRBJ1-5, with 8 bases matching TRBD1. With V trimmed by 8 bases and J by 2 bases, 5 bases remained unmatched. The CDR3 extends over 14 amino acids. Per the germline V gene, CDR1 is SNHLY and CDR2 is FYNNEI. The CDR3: CASRQGNGNQPQHF. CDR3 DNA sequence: TGTGCCAGCCGACAGGGGAACGGCAATCAGCCCCAGCATTTT.

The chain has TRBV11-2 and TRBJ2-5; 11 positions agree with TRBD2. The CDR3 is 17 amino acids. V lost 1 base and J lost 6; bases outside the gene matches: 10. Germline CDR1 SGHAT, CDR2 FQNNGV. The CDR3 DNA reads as TGTGCCAGCAGCTTAGTGGGTAGCGGGGGGGCCGGGAAGACCCAGTACTTC. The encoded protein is CASSLVGSGGAGKTQYF.

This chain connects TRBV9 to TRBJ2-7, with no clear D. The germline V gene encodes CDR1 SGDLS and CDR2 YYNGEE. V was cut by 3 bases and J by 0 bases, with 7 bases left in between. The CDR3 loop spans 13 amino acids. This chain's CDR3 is CASSEESSYEQYF. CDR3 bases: TGTGCCAGCAGCGAGGAAAGCTCCTACGAGCAGTACTTC.

CDR3 sequence: CASSLRVADGYTF. The CDR3 DNA reads as TGTGCCAGCAGCTTGAGAGTTGCCGATGGCTACACCTTC. The rearrangement uses TRBV5-4 and TRBJ1-2; D is ambiguous. Looked up from germline, CDR1 is SGHNT and CDR2 is YYREEE (reference sequence). Trimming left V 1 base short and J 6 bases short, with 10 bases between. The CDR3 contains 13 residues. The full variable domain, rest sourced from reference TRBV5-4 and TRBJ1-2, is ETGVTQSPTHLIKTRGQQVTLRCSSQSGHNTVSWYQQALGQGPQFIFQYYREEENGRGNFPPRFSGLQFPNYSSELNVNALELDDSALYLCASSLRVADGYTFGSGTRLTVV.